Detailed here is one T cell receptor beta chain. The antigen it binds to is not known. The cohort consisted of 670 or so healthy bone marrow donors. At the time of sampling, every cohort member was nominally healthy, though immune exposures that went unrecorded were likely present. The donor tested CMV seronegative and was one of the 352 seronegative cohort members. Each donor provided a peripheral blood sample, and peripheral blood mononuclear cells were used for TCR beta sequencing. The Qiagen DNeasy Blood Extraction Kit was used to extract genomic DNA from the blood cell samples. The sample comes from a study of cytomegalovirus exposure and HLA in healthy donors (dated by TCRdb to about 2017). Regarding the study in general: According to an earlier analysis of 550 to 750 of the donors, some 170 million T cells yielded 90 million to 140 million unique TCR beta sequences and about 280 Gb of sequence data. The study combined high-throughput TCR immunosequencing, statistical association of individual TCRs with disease status, and machine learning to predict cytomegalovirus infection status. In the later analysis, no new phenotypic data were used to find candidate immune exposures; instead, reliance was placed on TCR beta sequences and their occurrence across donors. The study used immunosequencing to profile the T cell repertoires of about 670 subjects and linked those repertoires to cytomegalovirus serostatus. A later analysis re-analyzed previously published TCR beta repertoires from hundreds of donors and added high-resolution HLA genotyping to study TCR occurrence patterns. All discovery cohort repertoires had been generated using a single sequencing platform. Genome-wide SNP genotypes for about 60% of the roughly 700 donors were used in a later genetic analysis, which treated that subset as a discovery cohort. Alongside the repertoire data, information on donor age, sex, ethnicity and CMV serostatus was compiled. Both class I and class II loci were covered by HLA typing, at four-digit resolution. The number of typed donors differed by locus: roughly 629-630 for A, B, C, DRB1 and DQB1; approximately 520 for DQA1; fewer than 610 for DPA1; and roughly 470 for DPB1. About five DR-DQ haplotypes were handled as single units for association and clustering because linkage in the cohort was strong. An early release that covered 500 to 800 HLA-typed donors contained about 300 gigabases of sequencing data and tens of millions of unique TCR sequences. The study aimed to test whether signatures of past pathogen exposure could be identified by cataloging public T cell receptors. Among several hundred genotyped donors of the cohort, an average of approximately 240,000 unique TCR beta nucleotide sequences was sequenced per donor, of which about 18% were non-productive. An earlier analysis of approximately 500 of the donors applied high-throughput TCR beta sequencing to assess whether each TCR beta V gene segment acted as functional or pseudogenic. Of the roughly 400 genotyped donors, 81% were placed in the genetic ancestry cluster associated with self-reported Caucasian donors. A separate validation cohort of approximately 130 different subjects was used in addition to the approximately 640-subject first cohort. Beyond this particular receptor, the publication reports: Correlated functional status among segregating V segments might reflect linkage disequilibrium, but an unknown experimental factor could not be ruled out. The presence/absence analyses assumed that sequencing depth was roughly uniform across donors, and that assumption may not be true. A further reported finding was that TCR beta sequences accurately predicted the HLA-A and HLA-B alleles for most subjects in the first cohort. An earlier analysis of 587 of the donors showed that most TCR beta V segments appeared in productive rearrangements either about 87% or about 30% of the time, which broadly matched IMGT annotations. A total of some 180 TCR beta chains were listed by the study as associated with cytomegalovirus. In a later analysis, some 17,000 TCR beta sequences were associated with specific HLA alleles at a false discovery rate of 0.05. An association between a missense DCLRE1C variant and V-gene and J-gene trimming of TCR beta chains was found in a later genetic analysis and replicated in an independent cohort. The only immune exposure information available for the cohort was CMV serostatus. Compared with the 666-donor mean, donors in an Asian-associated ancestry cluster had fewer N-insertions in productive TCRs, according to a later genetic analysis. Some IMGT-functional V segments, including TRBV6-2 and TRBV6-3, could not be distinguished by the 87-base-pair reads and were therefore excluded. When HLA alleles, especially DR and DQ, strongly co-occurred, attributing TCR associations to individual alleles was difficult. A later analysis found that most CMV-associated TCR beta chains appeared HLA-restricted, with HLA associations seemingly driven largely by CMV exposure. A few of the identified cytomegalovirus-associated TCR beta chains were confirmed in vitro to be specific for cytomegalovirus antigens. The authors suggested that the approach could potentially be extended to other disease states and immunological phenotypes. Most TCR sequences were seen in very few donors, while some public TCRs were found in many individuals. Because counts were too low, seventeen rarely observed V segments, including chromosome 9 orphons, were left out of the earlier analysis of 587 of the donors. In a later analysis, HLA-associated TCR beta chains showed more clonal expansion and lower generation probabilities than non-associated chains that were equally common. HLA typing was unavailable for some donors at each locus, so association tests used only the typed subset. A group of highly shared sequence variants was considered likely to be a technical artifact of the sequencing pipeline. A later analysis reported that several top co-occurrence clusters appeared linked to parvovirus B19, influenza, CMV and Epstein-Barr virus. A later analysis found that TCR association rates varied across HLA loci, with DRB1 alleles showing the most associated TCRs and HLA-C alleles the fewest. The classifier was reported to diagnose cytomegalovirus status with high specificity and sensitivity in both the original and validation cohorts. This cohort had only TCR beta chains sequenced, and the lack of alpha or paired-chain data limited which features could be detected.

CDR1 and CDR2 (LNHDA, SQIVND) derive from the germline V gene (reference sequence). Germline trimming amounts to 10 bases on V and 7 bases on J, with 19 as the count of junction bases outside the gene matches. The CDR3 contains 16 residues, cysteine and phenylalanine counted. Only the CDR3 DNA stays, 48 bases, in frame from base 1. Library construction relied on the immunoSEQ multiplex PCR assay. For the multiplex PCR, a mixture combining 60 forward primers for TCR Vbeta segments and 13 reverse primers for TCR Jbeta segments was used. The CDR3 region of rearranged TCR beta genes was amplified from genomic DNA with a multiplex PCR assay. The Illumina HiSeq System was used to sequence the amplified TCR beta libraries as 87-base-pair reads. The original methods were these. A later analysis counted about 76 million unique TCR beta chains across the 650 to 700 repertoires, and some 11 million of these chains were shared by at least two donors. A nearest-neighbor algorithm error-corrected the raw reads and collapsed the reads into unique sequences, merging closely related sequences to remove PCR and sequencing errors. To assign V, D and J gene segments, CDR3 sequences were aligned to IMGT reference sequences. For a sequence to be retained, at least a six-nucleotide match to both a V gene segment and a J gene segment was required. Rearrangements were classified as productive when the CDR3 lacked stop codons and remained in frame with V and J, and all other rearrangements were classified as non-productive. CDR3 was defined according to IMGT convention as the region running from the second conserved V-encoded cysteine to the conserved J-encoded phenylalanine. In an earlier analysis of approximately 590 of the donors, sequences lacking an unambiguous match to a single V gene segment were excluded. In an earlier analysis of several hundred of the donors, V segments were called functional above 56.7% productive rearrangements and were called segregating when the between-donor standard deviation exceeded 5%. To diagnose cytomegalovirus status from the catalog of TCR beta chain sequences, a statistical classification framework was built. In a later analysis, TCR nucleotide sequences were compared against IMGT/GENE-DB human TR gene sequences so that V and J genes could be assigned. In a later analysis, CDR3 sequences and most-parsimonious VDJ recombination scenarios were assigned using the TCRdist pipeline. In a later analysis, each TCR beta chain was defined by its CDR3 amino acid sequence together with its V-gene family, and reads without a unique V-gene family were excluded. A later analysis removed roughly 590 highly shared, low-generation-probability nucleotide sequences to deal with suspected cross-contamination and a sequencing artifact. A later analysis calculated a clonal expansion index for each public chain from normalized within-repertoire ranks of inferred template counts. Generation probabilities in a later analysis came from a VDJ recombination model fitted to out-of-frame rearrangements, and those results were checked against IGoR. In a later analysis, hypergeometric tests were used to score TCR-TCR, TCR-HLA and TCR-CMV co-occurrence, with a repertoire-size bias correction applied to TCR pairs. In a later analysis, false discovery rates were estimated by permuting HLA or CMV assignments 20 times. In a later analysis, co-occurring TCRs were grouped with DBSCAN, and TCRdist sequence similarity was added when clustering was performed within HLA-allele-positive subsets. Repertoires with fewer than 30,000 or more than 120,000 public chains, plus five repertoires with anomalous nucleotide sharing, were excluded from co-occurrence clustering. Drawn from immuneACCESS, this table holds only the in-frame rearrangements with V and J called that TCRdb kept. Clones are partly lost; checked studies trace under half to an unresolved V gene and leave the rest unexplained. V and J calls and clone size are those listed in that table; D and trimming were worked out from the DNA. The table of this sample itemizes some 160,000 clones. The ten largest account for around 1.9% of the sample.

The sequence was obtained from a man aged 25 to 40 in good health and CMV-seronegative. The sample taken for sequencing was PBMCs. This chain is built from TRBV19 and TRBJ2-1, with 7 junctional bases fitting TRBD2. In nucleotides, the sequence is TGTGCCACCCGACCGGCGGGAGCGGCGGCGAATAATGAGCAGTTCTTC. This is translated as CATRPAGAAANNEQFF.